The clone carrying this TCR beta chain was observed a single time. Germline V gene data show CDR1 as SEHNR and CDR2 as FQNEAQ (reference sequence). V dropped 0 bases and J dropped 0 bases, with 12 bases sitting between them. CDR3 length: 17 residues. An even split of each subset's genomic DNA across several immunoSEQ plates was performed. TCRdb keeps only in-frame clones here, not all; method: immunoSEQ multiplex PCR. The sample lists some 1,100,000 clones, approximately 78% seen once, with 0.5% to 0.6% in the top ten. The record originates from a study of shared clonotypes between healthy human individuals.

The chain joins TRBV7-9 to TRBJ2-1, with D unresolved. The source of this sequence is a man younger than 35 in good health. Some clones in this sample may be carry-over from other donors' samples. Input material: memory CD4+ T cells from PBMCs. The sample's subset: CD45RA-negative fraction. The CDR3 loop is CASSLAKGSFSYNEQFF. CDR3 coding DNA: TGTGCCAGCAGCTTAGCGAAGGGCTCCTTCTCCTACAATGAGCAGTTCTTC.